Below, 32 T cell receptor beta chains from the same sample are listed, as sequenced in a study of T cells in Graves' hyperthyroidism and ophthalmopathy. Template material for amplifying TCR beta CDR3 regions consisted of RNA transcripts. Initially, a first-round RT-PCR of the TCR CDR3 employed the HTBI primer set. TCRdb reprocessed the multiplex PCR reads with MiXCR, giving one entry per CDR3 protein. The table has about 96,000 distinct CDR3 sequences, around 52% seen once. The sample comprised blood. The receptors were gathered from a woman between 40 and 55 years old with Graves' hyperthyroidism.

This clonotype was counted ten times or more. The genes are TRBV15 and TRBJ1-4, with 9 positions matching TRBD1. From germline, CDR1 is LNHNV and CDR2 YYDKDF (reference sequence). CDR3 length equals 16 residues. V was clipped by 6 bases and J by 3 bases; unmatched bases: 8. This chain's CDR3 is CATRRGQGLSNEKLFF. DNA for the CDR3: TGTGCCACCAGGCGGGGACAGGGACTATCTAATGAAAAACTGTTTTTT.

In its sample, this clonotype was seen many times. The CDR3 spells CASSSAGTGYTDTQYF. The CDR3 coding sequence is TGTGCCAGCAGTTCCGCCGGGACAGGGTACACAGATACGCAGTATTTT. V usage is TRBV7-3 and J usage is TRBJ2-3; 9 bases match TRBD1. The CDR3 runs to 16 residues. With 6 bases clipped from V and 2 bases from J, the junction kept 9 bases outside the gene matches. Looked up from germline, CDR1 is SGHTA and CDR2 is FQGTGA.

The chain couples TRBV7-2 to TRBJ2-7; TRBD2 matches 7 bases. The length of the CDR3 is 14 residues. Germline loops: CDR1 SGHTA, CDR2 FQGNSA. The trim removed 3 bases at V and 3 bases at J, leaving 5 bases unmatched. The CDR3 spells CASSFPGLCYEQYF. The DNA for the CDR3 is TGTGCCAGCAGCTTTCCGGGACTATGCTACGAGCAGTACTTC.

This clonotype was counted at least ten times. The V and J genes are TRBV7-2 and TRBJ1-5; a weak D match, TRBD1 (6 bases). The V end lost 5 bases, the J end lost 0 bases, and 14 bases lay between the germline ends. The length of the CDR3 is 16 residues. Germline CDR1 reads SGHTA; CDR2 reads FQGNSA. CDR3 sequence (DNA): TGTGCCAGCAGCCCTGCGCCGACAGGTAGCAATCAGCCCCAGCATTTT. This encodes CASSPAPTGSNQPQHF.

The chain joins TRBV12-3 or TRBV12-4 to TRBJ2-5; weak D call: TRBD1 (5 bases). The CDR3 has 15 residues. V was cut by 3 bases and J by 5 bases, with 16 bases left in between. The CDR3 protein is CASSLRTSGAETQYF. The CDR3 DNA follows: TGTGCCAGCAGTTTGCGGACAAGTGGAGCGGAGACCCAGTACTTC.

This clonotype showed up just once. The chain is built from TRBV2 and TRBJ1-2; 11 bases fit TRBD1. The CDR3 has 15 amino acids. The germline V gene has CDR1 SNHLY and CDR2 FYNNEI. V lost 4 bases and J lost 2; bases outside the gene matches: 3. This chain's CDR3 is CASSVRDRGNYGYTF. In DNA, the CDR3 is TGTGCCAGCAGTGTCCGGGACAGGGGGAACTATGGCTACACCTTC.

V and J are TRBV7-2 and TRBJ2-6; TRBD1 matches 7 bases. Germline V gene data show CDR1 as SGHTA and CDR2 as FQGNSA. CDR3 length: 16 amino acids. V was clipped by 6 bases and J by 0 bases; unmatched bases: 5. In DNA, the CDR3 is TGTGCCAGCAGGGTTCCAGGGGGCTCTGGGGCCAACGTCCTGACTTTC. Translation gives CASRVPGGSGANVLTF.

The chain couples TRBV10-3 to TRBJ1-3; D unresolved. The CDR3 is 11 residues long. Germline V CDR1 and CDR2: ENHRY, SYGVKD. V dropped 6 bases and J dropped 10 bases, with 10 bases sitting between them. CDR3 sequence: CAISDGETIYF. The CDR3 DNA sequence: TGTGCCATCAGCGATGGGGAGACCATATATTTT.

This clonotype has ten or more counts. The gene calls are TRBV2 and TRBJ2-2, with 10 bases fitting TRBD2. V shed 7 bases and J 7 bases; nucleotides not matched to a gene: 3. Germline CDR1 reads SNHLY; CDR2 reads FYNNEI. The CDR3 runs to 13 residues. Here the CDR3 DNA reads TGTGCCAGCAAGTGGACTAGCGGCGGGGAGCTGTTTTTT. Translation gives CASKWTSGGELFF.

The chain is built from TRBV10-3 and TRBJ2-3; TRBD2 aligns across 7 bases. The CDR3 has 13 residues. Germline V gene lookup returns CDR1 ENHRY and CDR2 SYGVKD. V lost 8 bases and J lost 0; bases outside the gene matches: 2. The CDR3 nucleotides are TGTGCCATCGGGAGGGCCAGCACAGATACGCAGTATTTT. It translates to CAIGRASTDTQYF.

Regarding this clonotype: Being one base from a much bigger clone, this may be a read error. J is TRBJ1-1 and V is TRBV7-6; 9 bases fit TRBD1. The V and J ends lost 4 bases and 12 bases, in that order; junction bases with no gene match: 6. Germline V gene lookup returns CDR1 SGHVS and CDR2 FNYEAQ. The CDR3 is 12 residues long. CDR3 bases: TGTGCCAGCAGCTCCCAGGACAGGGGTCCTTTCTTT. Its translation: CASSSQDRGPFF.

This clonotype has at least ten counts. The V and J genes are TRBV4-2 and TRBJ1-1; D uncertain. The V end was cut by 2 bases, the J end by 8 bases, with 18 bases between. This CDR3 has 15 residues. Per the germline V gene, CDR1 is LGHNA and CDR2 is YNFKEQ. CDR3 region: CASSQIHSSFLEAFF. The CDR3 DNA reads TGTGCCAGCAGCCAAATCCACAGCTCGTTTCTCGAAGCTTTCTTT.

This sequence joins TRBV25-1 and TRBJ1-1; TRBD1 matches at 7 bases. The junction had 6 bases not matched to a gene; V was cut back by 2 bases and J by 3 bases. Germline V lookup: CDR1 MGHDK, CDR2 SYGVNS. The length of the CDR3 is 15 residues. The DNA for the CDR3 is TGTGCCAGCAGTGAAGTGATGGGACAGCACACTGAAGCTTTCTTT. Translating it yields CASSEVMGQHTEAFF.

This clonotype was counted ten times or more. One junction end does not reproduce the germline sequence, and a read error may be involved. This chain uses TRBV7-8 with TRBJ1-1; D ambiguous. Germline CDR1 is SGHVS and CDR2 is FQNEAQ. This CDR3 is 16 amino acids long. The CDR3 bases are TGTGCCAACAGCCATACGCAGGCCCACCTGAACACTGAAGCTTTCTTT. Amino acid sequence: CANSHTQAHLNTEAFF.

This clonotype appeared many times. The chain has TRBV6-6 and TRBJ2-2; 9 bases fit TRBD1. The germline gives CDR1 MNHNY, CDR2 SVGAGI (reference sequence). The CDR3 runs 16 residues. V lost 6 bases to trimming and J lost 3 bases; unmatched junction nucleotides: 8. The CDR3 nucleotides read TGTGCCAGCAGAACCTCCGGGACAGGGTACACCGGGGAGCTGTTTTTT. Protein sequence: CASRTSGTGYTGELFF.

V and J are TRBV5-1 and TRBJ2-7; D not certain. V was cut by 0 bases and J by 4 bases, with 8 bases left in between. CDR1 and CDR2 from the germline V gene are SGHRS and YFSETQ. This CDR3 has 13 residues. The CDR3 loop is CASSLGRLYEQYF. CDR3 in DNA: TGCGCCAGCAGCTTGGGGCGGCTATACGAGCAGTACTTC. Combining the CDR3 with reference TRBV5-1 and TRBJ2-7 gives the whole variable domain KAGVTQTPRYLIKTRGQQVTLSCSPISGHRSVSWYQQTPGQGLQFLFEYFSETQRNKGNFPGRFSGRQFSNSRSEMNVSTLELGDSALYLCASSLGRLYEQYFGPGTRLTVT.

V and J are TRBV20-1 and TRBJ1-2, with TRBD1 matching 7 bases. J was trimmed by 5 bases and V by 3 bases; bases with no gene match: 6. CDR1 and CDR2 (germline): DFQATT, SNEGSKA (reference sequence). The CDR3 is 13 amino acids. CDR3 coding DNA: TGCAGTGCTAGGGAAGGGACAGTATATGGCTACACCTTC. This encodes CSAREGTVYGYTF.

The chain has TRBV10-3 and TRBJ2-7, with D tentatively TRBD2 (6 bases). Germline V gives CDR1 ENHRY, CDR2 SYGVKD. Trimming removed 6 bases from V and 4 bases from J, with 19 bases in between. CDR3 size: 15 residues. CDR3: CAIRGRPAGRYEQYF. The CDR3 DNA follows: TGTGCCATCAGGGGACGGCCGGCGGGAAGGTACGAGCAGTACTTC.

This clonotype was found many times. The chain carries TRBV12-3 or TRBV12-4 and TRBJ2-7; the D gene is possibly TRBD1 (6 bases). V lost 5 bases, J lost 0 bases, and 11 bases lay in between. The CDR3 sequence is 14 residues long. This chain's CDR3 is CASSSSGASYEQYF. CDR3 bases: TGTGCCAGCAGTAGCTCAGGGGCCTCCTACGAGCAGTACTTC.

V is TRBV7-9 and J is TRBJ1-1; TRBD1 is a possible D gene (5 bases). The CDR3 is 13 residues long. The V end was cut by 3 bases, the J end by 3 bases, with 8 bases between. Germline V CDR1 and CDR2: SEHNR, FQNEAQ (reference sequence). The CDR3 nucleotides read TGTGCCAGCAGCTTTACAGGTTACACTGAAGCTTTCTTT. Translation gives CASSFTGYTEAFF.

The chain carries TRBV2 and TRBJ1-4; D is undetermined. V gave up 5 bases and J gave up 8 bases, with 9 bases separating them. The CDR3 totals 12 residues. CDR1 is SNHLY, CDR2 FYNNEI, per germline. The DNA of the CDR3 is TGTGCCAGCAGTCTTGGGGAGGAAAAACTGTTTTTT. The encoded protein is CASSLGEEKLFF. Full variable domain (rest looked up from reference TRBV2 and TRBJ1-4): EPEVTQTPSHQVTQMGQEVILRCVPISNHLYFYWYRQILGQKVEFLVSFYNNEISEKSEIFDDQFSVERPDGSNFTLKIRSTKLEDSAMYFCASSLGEEKLFFGSGTQLSVL.

Details on this clonotype: At one end, the junction sequence differs from germline, possibly due to a read error. The chain joins TRBV10-1 to TRBJ1-1; weak D call: TRBD1 (6 bases). CDR1 and CDR2 from the germline V gene are WNHNN and SYGVQD (reference sequence). This CDR3 contains 15 residues. The CDR3 region has the DNA TGCGTCAGCAGCGAGGGGGGTTACGGTATCACTGAAGCTTTCTTT. As protein: CVSSEGGYGITEAFF.

The chain has TRBV7-2 and TRBJ2-7, with D maybe TRBD1 (5 bases). This CDR3 region has 14 residues. The ends were cut back, 9 bases at V and 3 bases at J, with 18 bases in the middle. Germline V gene sequence: CDR1 SGHTA, CDR2 FQGNSA. CDR3 coding DNA: TGTGCCAGTAGTCTTTCTCAGGGTTACTACGAGCAGTACTTC. Translating gives CASSLSQGYYEQYF.

The chain recombines TRBV12-3 or TRBV12-4 with TRBJ1-2; 8 nucleotides line up with TRBD1. Germline trimming cut 3 bases from V and 5 bases from J; bases unmatched to any gene: 2. The CDR3 has 13 amino acids. CDR3 sequence (DNA): TGTGCCAGCAGTTTGCGGACAGGGTATGGCTACACCTTC. Its translation is CASSLRTGYGYTF.

The chain uses TRBV7-2 and TRBJ2-5, with TRBD2 matching over 13 bases. Germline-derived CDR1 and CDR2 are SGHTA and FQGNSA. With 1 base clipped from V and 3 bases from J, the junction kept 2 bases outside the gene matches. The CDR3 length is 16 residues. The CDR3, as DNA: TGTGCCAGCAGCTTAGGACTAGCGGGAGGAAAAGAGACCCAGTACTTC. The encoded protein is CASSLGLAGGKETQYF.

This clonotype was detected a few times. V and J are TRBV28 and TRBJ1-1; D not certain. CDR1 and CDR2 (germline): MDHEN, SYDVKM. V shed 2 bases and J shed 1 base, with 8 bases lying between them. CDR3 length: 14 residues. CDR3 amino acids: CASSLGRGNTEAFF. CDR3 nucleotide sequence: TGTGCCAGCAGTTTAGGAAGAGGGAACACTGAAGCTTTCTTT.

This clonotype has at least ten counts. This chain connects TRBV6-6 to TRBJ1-1, with 7 bases lining up with TRBD1. The CDR3 has 12 residues. V lost 6 bases and J lost 4; bases outside the gene matches: 2. CDR1 and CDR2 (germline): MNHNY, SVGAGI (reference sequence). The DNA for the CDR3 is TGTGCCAGCAGACAGGGGATCACTGAAGCTTTCTTT. Translating it yields CASRQGITEAFF.

This clonotype was seen many times. The chain's CDR3 is CASSSQTSGQETQYF. The DNA of the CDR3 is TGTGCCAGCAGTTCCCAGACTAGCGGGCAAGAGACCCAGTACTTC. The V and J genes are TRBV5-4 and TRBJ2-5; 10 nucleotides agree with TRBD2. CDR1 and CDR2 (germline): SGHNT, YYREEE (reference sequence). The CDR3 totals 15 residues. The V gene end was trimmed by 5 bases and the J gene end by 2 bases; junction bases not matched to a gene: 6.

This clonotype has more than one count but fewer than ten. A junction end diverges from the germline sequence, so it may reflect a read error. The rearrangement uses TRBV12-3 or TRBV12-4 and TRBJ1-5; D is unresolved. This CDR3 is built from 13 residues. CDR3 in amino acids: CASTRYSDQPQHF. The CDR3 nucleotides are TGTGCCAGCACTCGATATAGCGATCAGCCCCAGCATTTT.

This chain's CDR3 is CASSLASGRTEAFF. For the CDR3, the DNA is TGTGCCAGCAGCTTAGCGTCGGGAAGAACTGAAGCTTTCTTT. The J gene is TRBJ1-1, the V gene TRBV13, with D uncertain. V was trimmed by 1 base and J by 5 bases, leaving 11 bases between them. Germline loops: CDR1 PRHDT, CDR2 FYEKMQ (reference sequence). There are 14 residues in the CDR3.

The chain links TRBV29-1 to TRBJ2-6; D unclear. The length of the CDR3 is 13 residues. Germline V gene sequence: CDR1 SQVTM, CDR2 ANQGSEA. Trimming stripped 8 bases from V and 0 bases from J, with 8 bases between. The CDR3 region is CSSRNSGANVLTF. In DNA form, the CDR3 reads TGCAGCAGTAGGAACTCTGGGGCCAACGTCCTGACTTTC.

In regard to this clonotype: The CDR3 does not end in the conserved phenylalanine or tryptophan, so this is likely a read error. This chain links TRBV2 with TRBJ1-1; D is perhaps TRBD1 (5 bases). Looked up from germline, CDR1 is SNHLY and CDR2 is FYNNEI. Trimming removed 2 bases from V and 6 bases from J, with 13 bases in between. CDR3 length equals 14 residues. CDR3 protein: CASSELAGGAEAFS. DNA for the CDR3: TGTGCCAGCAGTGAACTAGCGGGGGGAGCTGAAGCTTTCTCT.